One sample yielded the 11 T cell receptor beta chains listed below, sequenced in a study of T-cell memory formation after mild COVID-19. TCRdb ran MiXCR on the 5' RACE reads and lists one entry per CDR3 protein. Altogether approximately 180,000 distinct CDR3 sequences are present, approximately 16% being singletons, with the ten largest covering 2% to 2.5%. Material: PBMCs or a T cell subset sorted from them (not recorded which). These receptors all come from an adult woman who had mild COVID-19 (a few samples of this study predate the infection). Cell type and time point are not known.

This clonotype was observed a few times. The gene calls are TRBV18 and TRBJ2-5; D gene uncertain. Per germline, CDR1 KGHSH and CDR2 LQKENI. Trimming cost V 2 bases and J 4 bases, with 11 bases left between them. The CDR3 runs to 14 residues. The CDR3 region is CASSPERDGETQYF. The CDR3 region has the DNA TGTGCCAGCTCACCAGAGAGAGATGGAGAGACCCAGTACTTC. The variable domain in full, with the rest retrieved from reference TRBV18 and TRBJ2-5, is NAGVMQNPRHLVRRRGQEARLRCSPMKGHSHVYWYRQLPEEGLKFMVYLQKENIIDESGMPKERFSAEFPKEGPSILRIQQVVRGDSAAYFCASSPERDGETQYFGPGTRLLVL.

This sequence joins TRBV7-2 and TRBJ2-7, with 9 positions matching TRBD1. Trimming removed 4 bases from V and 6 bases from J; junction bases left unmatched: 7. Germline assignment: CDR1 SGHTA and CDR2 FQGNSA. The CDR3 consists of 14 residues. DNA for the CDR3: TGTGCCAGCAGCTCTGGACAGGGGAGCGGCGAGCAGTACTTC. This codes for CASSSGQGSGEQYF.

The sample holds a few counts of this clonotype. This chain joins TRBV7-2 and TRBJ2-7, with TRBD2 matching 11 bases. V trimming: 3 bases; J trimming: 2 bases; junction bases outside the gene matches: 3. Germline loops: CDR1 SGHTA, CDR2 FQGNSA. This CDR3 contains 15 residues. CDR3 in DNA: TGTGCCAGCAGCTTTACTAGCGGGAGCCCCTACGAGCAGTACTTC. Encoded protein: CASSFTSGSPYEQYF.

The chain links TRBV15 to TRBJ2-7; D is uncertain. This CDR3 is built from 14 residues. With 1 base removed from V and 3 bases from J, the gap between germline ends came to 10 bases. Germline-derived CDR1 and CDR2 are LNHNV and YYDKDF (reference sequence). CDR3 amino acids: CATSRAWVGYEQYF. The CDR3 bases are TGTGCCACCAGCAGAGCATGGGTTGGCTACGAGCAGTACTTC.

This clonotype has more than one count but fewer than ten. The chain combines TRBV29-1 with TRBJ2-7; 11 positions match TRBD2. The V gene end was trimmed by 7 bases and the J gene end by 4 bases; junction bases not matched to a gene: 6. There are 13 residues in the CDR3. The germline V gene has CDR1 SQVTM and CDR2 ANQGSEA. In DNA, the CDR3 is TGCAGCGGGATGACTAGCGGGATTTACGAGCAGTACTTC. Amino acid sequence: CSGMTSGIYEQYF.

The chain employs TRBV29-1 and TRBJ2-7; D is perhaps TRBD1 (6 bases). Trimming took 4 bases from V and 0 from J, leaving 10 bases between them. Germline V gene data show CDR1 as SQVTM and CDR2 as ANQGSEA. This CDR3 has 13 amino acids. The CDR3 DNA follows: TGCAGCGTTGGCCTAGGGGGCTCCTACGAGCAGTACTTC. Its translation is CSVGLGGSYEQYF.

The chain employs TRBV24-1 and TRBJ2-3, with 8 positions matching TRBD2. This CDR3 contains 13 residues. V lost 3 bases, J lost 7 bases, and 2 bases stayed unmatched. Germline CDR1 KGHDR, CDR2 SFDVKD. In nucleotides, the CDR3 is TGTGCCACCAGTGATCCGGGGGGGTATACGCAGTATTTT. Translation gives CATSDPGGYTQYF.

Only a few counts were recorded for this clonotype. The rearrangement uses TRBV10-3 and TRBJ2-7, with a weak D call TRBD2 (6 bases). The germline V gene has CDR1 ENHRY and CDR2 SYGVKD. The CDR3 covers 12 residues. Between the trimmed V and J ends, which lost 6 bases and 4 bases, there was a span of 10 bases. The CDR3 nucleotides are TGTGCCATCAGATCTGGGGGGTACGAGCAGTACTTC. This gives the protein CAIRSGGYEQYF.

This clonotype showed up many times. This chain links TRBV20-1 with TRBJ2-1, with TRBD2 matching over 8 bases. Germline CDR1 reads DFQATT; CDR2 reads SNEGSKA (reference sequence). This CDR3 region has 13 residues. V trimming: 6 bases; J trimming: 7 bases; junction bases outside the gene matches: 8. This chain's CDR3 is CSALPGLENEQFF. In DNA form, the CDR3 reads TGCAGTGCGCTCCCGGGACTAGAGAATGAGCAGTTCTTC.

The chain joins TRBV20-1 to TRBJ1-2; TRBD1 is a possible D gene (5 bases). The CDR3 runs 12 residues. Per germline, CDR1 DFQATT and CDR2 SNEGSKA (reference sequence). V gave up 1 base and J gave up 6 bases, with 9 bases separating them. The DNA of the CDR3 is TGCAGTGCTAGAGTGTCAGGGAATGGCTACACCTTC. This sequence encodes CSARVSGNGYTF.

The sample holds a few counts of this clonotype. The chain joins TRBV5-1 to TRBJ2-1, with 13 bases identical to TRBD2. In germline, CDR1 is SGHRS, CDR2 YFSETQ. V trimming: 6 bases; J trimming: 4 bases; junction bases outside the gene matches: 7. This CDR3 region has 16 residues. The CDR3 spells CASIWTSGGRYNEQFF. CDR3 nucleotides: TGCGCCAGCATTTGGACTAGCGGGGGCCGATACAATGAGCAGTTCTTC.